The clone carrying this T cell receptor beta chain has more than one count but fewer than ten. TCRdb itself ran the 5' RACE reads through MiXCR, one entry per CDR3 protein. The table lists approximately 340,000 distinct CDR3 sequences, 10% to 15% of them singletons. The sample belongs to a study of T-cell memory formation after mild COVID-19. The CDR3 is made up of 16 amino acids. From germline, CDR1 is SGHVS and CDR2 FQNEAQ. The ends were cut back, 1 base at V and 8 bases at J, with 15 bases in the middle. The source of this sequence is a man aged 18 to 29 who had mild COVID-19 (a few samples of this study predate the infection). Cell type and time point are not known. Material: PBMCs or a T cell subset sorted from them (not recorded which). V gene TRBV7-8 combines with J gene TRBJ1-6; D gene ambiguous. CDR3 loop: CASSLERPLEYSPLHF. CDR3 sequence (DNA): TGTGCCAGCAGCTTAGAAAGGCCTCTCGAATATTCACCCCTCCACTTT. Combining the CDR3 with reference TRBV7-8 and TRBJ1-6 gives the whole variable domain GAGVSQSPRYKVAKRGQDVALRCDPISGHVSLFWYQQALGQGPEFLTYFQNEAQLDKSGLPSDRFFAERPEGSVSTLKIQRTQQEDSAVYLCASSLERPLEYSPLHFGNGTRLTVT.